These 25 T cell receptor beta chains share one sample of origin, sequenced in a study of neoadjuvant anti-PD-1 for oral cavity cancer. The data were produced by immunoSEQ multiplex PCR, yet TCRdb's version contains in-frame clones alone and is incomplete. The sample lists 70,000 to 95,000 clones, under 85% occurring once. Source: PBMCs, taken before nivolumab (anti-PD-1) treatment. The receptors originated from a person aged 35 to 85 with oral cavity squamous cell carcinoma.

Notes on this clone: Distinct nucleotide sequences in the sample also encode this CDR3. This sequence joins TRBV5-1 and TRBJ1-2, with 7 bases lining up with TRBD1. This CDR3 has 13 amino acids. Germline lookup yields CDR1 SGHRS and CDR2 YFSETQ. Losses at the gene ends were 0 bases for V and 6 bases for J; bases not matched to a gene: 2. This CDR3 reads CASSLGQGDGYTF. The CDR3 nucleotides are TGCGCCAGCAGCTTGGGACAGGGCGATGGCTACACCTTC.

The CDR3 DNA follows: TGTGCCAGCAGTCGTGGACAGGGACAATTAAATCAGCCCCAGCATTTT. It encodes CASSRGQGQLNQPQHF. The chain employs TRBV6-6 and TRBJ1-5; the match to TRBD1 covers 8 bases. The CDR3 spans 16 residues. From germline, CDR1 is MNHNY and CDR2 SVGAGI (reference sequence). J lost 4 bases, V lost 5 bases, and 10 bases had no gene match.

J is TRBJ2-4 and V is TRBV7-8; D not resolved. The germline V gene encodes CDR1 SGHVS and CDR2 FQNEAQ. CDR3 length equals 14 residues. Trimming removed 1 base from V and 0 bases from J, with 4 bases in between. DNA of the CDR3: TGTGCCAGCAGCTTAGGGACAGCCAAAAACATTCAGTACTTC. Translation: CASSLGTAKNIQYF.

This chain uses TRBV9 with TRBJ2-5, with 10 bases lining up with TRBD2. V shed 3 bases and J 5 bases; nucleotides not matched to a gene: 10. Germline loops: CDR1 SGDLS, CDR2 YYNGEE. The CDR3 is 16 amino acids. The CDR3 reads CASSGGAGGPWETQYF. Written as DNA, the CDR3 is TGTGCCAGCAGCGGGGGAGCGGGAGGGCCTTGGGAGACCCAGTACTTC. The full variable domain, in which reference TRBV9 and TRBJ2-5 provide the parts outside the CDR3, is DSGVTQTPKHLITATGQRVTLRCSPRSGDLSVYWYQQSLDQGLQFLIQYYNGEERAKGNILERFSAQQFPDLHSELNLSSLELGDSALYFCASSGGAGGPWETQYFGPGTRLLVL.

Only a few counts were recorded for this clone. The chain employs TRBV30 and TRBJ1-1, with a tentative D call TRBD1 (5 bases). The V end lost 2 bases, the J end lost 3 bases, and 7 bases lay between the germline ends. Germline lookup yields CDR1 GTSNPN and CDR2 SVGIG (reference sequence). The CDR3 has 12 amino acids. The DNA of the CDR3 is TGTGCCTGGAGTAAGGGGTACACTGAAGCTTTCTTT. This encodes CAWSKGYTEAFF.

The chain links TRBV4-1 to TRBJ2-7; 10 bases match TRBD2. In germline, CDR1 is MGHRA, CDR2 YSYEKL. This CDR3 has 17 amino acids. V lost 0 bases and J lost 5; bases outside the gene matches: 10. The chain's CDR3 is CASSQDLPSGSRDEQYF. The CDR3 DNA reads as TGCGCCAGCAGCCAAGATCTTCCTAGCGGGAGTCGGGACGAGCAGTACTTC.

This clone is labeled as medium-sized. V and J are TRBV7-8 and TRBJ1-2, with D maybe TRBD1 (6 bases). The CDR3 runs to 17 residues. CDR1 is SGHVS and CDR2 is FQNEAQ in the germline V gene. Trimming shortened V by 1 base and J by 4 bases, and 19 bases separated the two germline ends. CDR3 amino acids: CASSLVGRGVSSYGYTF. Written as DNA, the CDR3 is TGTGCCAGCAGCTTAGTTGGTAGGGGGGTGTCCAGCTATGGCTACACCTTC.

This chain links TRBV2 with TRBJ2-2; no reliable D call. The CDR3 runs 14 residues. V was trimmed by 8 bases and J by 3 bases, leaving 13 bases between them. CDR1 and CDR2 (germline): SNHLY, FYNNEI. CDR3 bases: TGTGCCAGCGGCAACGGAGCGTACACCGGGGAGCTGTTTTTT. This encodes CASGNGAYTGELFF.

The rearrangement joins TRBV7-3 to TRBJ2-1, with D perhaps matching TRBD1 or TRBD2 (6 bases each). V shed 2 bases and J shed 4 bases, with 12 bases lying between them. Germline V CDR1 and CDR2: SGHTA, FQGTGA. CDR3 size: 15 residues. DNA for the CDR3: TGTGCCAGCAGCTTAGGTGGGGGGCTGTACAATGAGCAGTTCTTC. Its translation is CASSLGGGLYNEQFF.

The chain uses TRBV6-5 and TRBJ1-1; D gene unclear. V was pared by 8 bases and J by 1 base, with 8 bases between. Per the germline V gene, CDR1 is MNHEY and CDR2 is SVGAGI. The CDR3 runs to 12 residues. The CDR3 coding sequence is TGTGCCAGCGGGTGGGCGAACACTGAAGCTTTCTTT. It specifies CASGWANTEAFF.

Only a few counts were recorded for this clone. This chain connects TRBV9 to TRBJ2-1; 8 nucleotides align to TRBD2. Germline loops: CDR1 SGDLS, CDR2 YYNGEE. The CDR3 is made up of 15 amino acids. After removal of 0 bases from V and 4 bases from J, the junction contained 3 bases not matched to a gene. CDR3 amino acids: CASSVGAGAYNEQFF. CDR3 coding DNA: TGTGCCAGCAGCGTAGGAGCGGGGGCATACAATGAGCAGTTCTTC.

The chain recombines TRBV7-6 with TRBJ1-5; D remains ambiguous. The CDR3 consists of 13 residues. CDR1 is SGHVS and CDR2 is FNYEAQ in the germline V gene. The V end lost 1 base, the J end lost 5 bases, and 6 bases lay between the germline ends. CDR3 region: CASSLGFDQPQHF. CDR3 coding DNA: TGTGCCAGCAGCTTAGGTTTTGATCAGCCCCAGCATTTT.

This clone has only one observation. The rearrangement joins TRBV6-6 to TRBJ2-4, with D perhaps given as TRBD1 or TRBD2 (5 bases each). CDR1 and CDR2 from the germline V gene are MNHNY and SVGAGI (reference sequence). The V and J ends lost 4 bases and 5 bases respectively, with 9 bases between them. CDR3 size: 13 residues. The CDR3 sequence is CASSLRGENIQYF. CDR3 nucleotide sequence: TGTGCCAGCAGTTTACGGGGCGAAAACATTCAGTACTTC.

The chain combines TRBV10-3 with TRBJ1-3; 7 nucleotides line up with TRBD1. CDR3 size: 15 residues. Germline CDR1 and CDR2: ENHRY and SYGVKD. V was pared by 5 bases and J by 2 bases, with 6 bases of the junction left unmatched. The CDR3: CAISQLQGAGNTIYF. In DNA form, the CDR3 reads TGTGCCATCAGTCAACTTCAGGGGGCTGGAAACACCATATATTTT.

The chain combines TRBV2 with TRBJ2-2, with D tentatively TRBD2 (6 bases). V lost 2 bases, J lost 5 bases, and 12 bases lay in between. The CDR3 runs to 15 residues. Germline values: CDR1 SNHLY, CDR2 FYNNEI. CDR3 in amino acids: CASSERGSDTGELFF. CDR3 coding DNA: TGTGCCAGCAGTGAACGGGGGAGCGATACCGGGGAGCTGTTTTTT.

V gene TRBV11-2 combines with J gene TRBJ1-1; D gene uncertain. The CDR3 runs 13 residues. V dropped 1 base and J dropped 1 base, with 4 bases sitting between them. From germline, CDR1 is SGHAT and CDR2 FQNNGV. CDR3 region: CASSLVRNTEAFF. In DNA form, the CDR3 reads TGTGCCAGCAGCTTAGTCAGGAACACTGAAGCTTTCTTT.

This chain connects TRBV2 to TRBJ2-2; D unresolved. V was clipped by 1 base and J by 6 bases, with 12 bases between them. This CDR3 has 15 residues. The germline gives CDR1 SNHLY, CDR2 FYNNEI. In DNA, the CDR3 is TGTGCCAGCAGTGAAGGGGCCGTAGCACCCGGGGAGCTGTTTTTT. It yields the protein CASSEGAVAPGELFF.

The CDR3 DNA is TGTGCCAGCAGTCCCGGGACCTTCGCGAACACCGGGGAGCTGTTTTTT. It encodes CASSPGTFANTGELFF. The J gene is TRBJ2-2, the V gene TRBV6-6; D might be TRBD1 or TRBD2, each matching 5 bases. V dropped 5 bases and J dropped 0 bases, with 13 bases sitting between them. Germline CDR1 and CDR2: MNHNY and SVGAGI (reference sequence). The CDR3 is 16 amino acids.

The chain employs TRBV7-9 and TRBJ1-1; D ambiguous. Trimming removed 1 base at V and 5 bases at J, with 5 bases between. CDR3 length: 12 amino acids. CDR1 and CDR2 (germline): SEHNR, FQNEAQ (reference sequence). CDR3 coding DNA: TGTGCCAGCAGCTTAGTCCTGACTGAAGCTTTCTTT. Protein sequence: CASSLVLTEAFF.

This chain uses TRBV30 with TRBJ1-3; 7 bases are shared with TRBD1. Germline CDR1 is GTSNPN and CDR2 is SVGIG (reference sequence). This CDR3 spans 14 amino acids. V trimming: 0 bases; J trimming: 3 bases; junction bases outside the gene matches: 2. The CDR3 region has the DNA TGTGCCTGGAGTGTACGGACAGGTGGAAACACCATATATTTT. This translates into CAWSVRTGGNTIYF.

The chain couples TRBV11-2 to TRBJ1-2; D is uncertain. Trimming took off 1 base at V and 9 bases at J, with 12 bases between the two ends. Germline CDR1 and CDR2: SGHAT and FQNNGV. This CDR3 region has 13 residues. The DNA of the CDR3 is TGTGCCAGCAGCTTAGCATCCGTGGGGAGCTACACCTTC. Its translation: CASSLASVGSYTF.

This clone occurred once. The rearrangement uses TRBV27 and TRBJ1-5, with D tentatively TRBD1 (5 bases). The V and J ends lost 3 bases and 4 bases respectively, with 16 bases between them. The CDR3 runs 16 residues. Germline V gene data show CDR1 as MNHEY and CDR2 as SMNVEV (reference sequence). The CDR3 nucleotides are TGTGCCAGCAGTTTTCGGGCGACAGCAAGTAATCAGCCCCAGCATTTT. It specifies CASSFRATASNQPQHF.

CDR3 amino acids: CAWSPGTGRTDTQYF. The CDR3 DNA reads as TGTGCCTGGAGTCCAGGGACAGGGAGGACAGATACGCAGTATTTT. The rearrangement uses TRBV30 and TRBJ2-3; 9 bases map to TRBD1. V lost 2 bases, J lost 3 bases, and 6 bases stayed unmatched. Germline V gene lookup returns CDR1 GTSNPN and CDR2 SVGIG (reference sequence). The CDR3 has 15 amino acids. The whole variable domain, remainder taken from reference TRBV30 and TRBJ2-3, is SQTIHQWPATLVQPVGSPLSLECTVEGTSNPNLYWYRQAAGRGLQLLFYSVGIGQISSEVPQNLSASRPQDRQFILSSKKLLLSDSGFYLCAWSPGTGRTDTQYFGPGTRLTVL.

The genes are TRBV5-1 and TRBJ2-7, with D perhaps TRBD2 (5 bases). The CDR3 consists of 15 residues. Germline V lookup: CDR1 SGHRS, CDR2 YFSETQ. V lost 1 base to trimming and J lost 1 base, with 12 bases between them. In nucleotides, the CDR3 is TGCGCCAGCAGCTTGTCCGGGATTGGGTCCTACGAGCAGTACTTC. Its protein product is CASSLSGIGSYEQYF.

This chain links TRBV2 with TRBJ1-5; weak D call: TRBD1 (6 bases). CDR3 length: 14 residues. Trimming took off 10 bases at V and 2 bases at J, with 15 bases between the two ends. Germline loops: CDR1 SNHLY, CDR2 FYNNEI. CDR3 protein: CATHRDGGNQPQHF. The DNA for the CDR3 is TGTGCCACCCACAGGGACGGAGGCAATCAGCCCCAGCATTTT.